This entry lists 21 T cell receptor beta chains sequenced from one sample in a study of blood T cell repertoires in COVID-19. Libraries were prepared by immunoSEQ multiplex PCR; TCRdb keeps only in-frame clonotypes and omits some of them. The table lists roughly 480,000 clones, 89% of them singletons, with approximately 0.9% in the top ten. Sequenced material: peripheral blood. Receptors were obtained from a man aged 18-30 years with COVID-19, enrolled during active disease.

In nucleotides, the CDR3 is TGTGCCAGCAGCCTCAAAGGGACAGCCCTTAATGAAAAACTGTTTTTT. It specifies CASSLKGTALNEKLFF. The V and J genes are TRBV11-3 and TRBJ1-4; 7 bases line up with TRBD1. Per the germline V gene, CDR1 is SGHNT and CDR2 is YENEEA. V was pared by 5 bases and J by 4 bases, with 10 bases of the junction left unmatched. The CDR3 loop spans 16 amino acids.

This chain uses TRBV6-5 with TRBJ2-2, with D perhaps matching TRBD2 (5 bases). Germline values: CDR1 MNHEY, CDR2 SVGAGI. The length of the CDR3 is 15 residues. The V gene lost 7 bases and the J gene lost 6 bases, with 18 bases spanning the gap. CDR3 bases: TGTGCCAGCACCCCACGAGGGCGGGCCTCCGGGGAGCTGTTTTTT. Amino acid sequence: CASTPRGRASGELFF.

The CDR3 bases are TGTGCCAGCAGTTACGTAGCGGCTGGGGAGACCCAGTACTTC. Amino acid sequence: CASSYVAAGETQYF. The V gene is TRBV6-5, the J gene TRBJ2-5; D may be TRBD2 (6 bases). This CDR3 has 14 amino acids. Germline assignment: CDR1 MNHEY and CDR2 SVGAGI. V shed 2 bases and J shed 5 bases, with 12 bases lying between them.

The rearrangement joins TRBV6-5 to TRBJ1-1; D is undetermined. Germline V CDR1 and CDR2: MNHEY, SVGAGI. The CDR3 has 15 amino acids. The V end was cut by 7 bases, the J end by 1 base, with 16 bases between. CDR3 sequence reads: CASIKDQVRNTEAFF. CDR3 DNA sequence: TGTGCCAGCATCAAAGACCAGGTACGGAACACTGAAGCTTTCTTT.

The chain employs TRBV18 and TRBJ1-1, with D possibly TRBD1 on 6 matching bases. The CDR3 is 17 residues long. From germline, CDR1 is KGHSH and CDR2 LQKENI. The V end lost 3 bases, the J end lost 1 base, and 18 bases lay between the germline ends. CDR3 sequence reads: CASSPSTGRLQNTEAFF. The CDR3 DNA reads TGTGCCAGCTCACCTTCTACAGGGCGCTTACAGAACACTGAAGCTTTCTTT.

This chain uses TRBV27 with TRBJ1-6; D is possibly TRBD1 (5 bases). Trimming removed 2 bases at V and 3 bases at J, with 17 bases between. This CDR3 spans 18 amino acids. Germline lookup yields CDR1 MNHEY and CDR2 SMNVEV (reference sequence). The CDR3: CASSLKGPGLNYNSPLHF. The CDR3 coding sequence is TGTGCCAGCAGTTTAAAAGGGCCGGGACTCAACTATAATTCACCCCTCCACTTT.

To note about this clone: The same CDR3 arises from other DNA sequences in this sample as well. The gene calls are TRBV19 and TRBJ1-5, with D perhaps matching TRBD1 (6 bases). Germline V lookup: CDR1 LNHDA, CDR2 SQIVND (reference sequence). The CDR3 totals 14 residues. Trimming took 3 bases from V and 2 from J, leaving 8 bases between them. Here the CDR3 reads CASSIRQGNQPQHF. The CDR3 bases are TGTGCCAGTAGTATTCGACAGGGCAATCAGCCCCAGCATTTT.

The chain recombines TRBV13 with TRBJ1-1; D is unclear. The V gene lost 5 bases and the J gene lost 5 bases, with 24 bases spanning the gap. Germline V gene lookup returns CDR1 PRHDT and CDR2 FYEKMQ (reference sequence). There are 17 residues in the CDR3. CDR3 sequence reads: CASSPFGETLPGTEAFF. CDR3 coding DNA: TGTGCCAGCAGCCCGTTTGGGGAGACATTACCGGGGACTGAAGCTTTCTTT.

The gene calls are TRBV7-8 and TRBJ1-5, with 7 bases lining up with TRBD1. V shed 2 bases, J shed 5 bases, and the junction held 6 bases outside the gene matches. Germline V gene sequence: CDR1 SGHVS, CDR2 FQNEAQ. The CDR3 consists of 15 residues. CDR3 DNA: TGTGCCAGCAGCTTATACGACAGGGCGGATCAGCCCCAGCATTTT. As protein: CASSLYDRADQPQHF.

The chain joins TRBV2 to TRBJ2-7, with D tentatively TRBD2 (5 bases). The CDR3 is 16 amino acids. V lost 8 bases and J lost 1, with 21 bases in between. The germline CDR1 and CDR2 sequences are SNHLY and FYNNEI. CDR3 sequence: CASGNLVDSRSYEQYF. The CDR3 region has the DNA TGTGCCAGCGGCAACCTCGTGGACTCCCGATCCTACGAGCAGTACTTC. The full variable domain, rest sourced from reference TRBV2 and TRBJ2-7, is EPEVTQTPSHQVTQMGQEVILRCVPISNHLYFYWYRQILGQKVEFLVSFYNNEISEKSEIFDDQFSVERPDGSNFTLKIRSTKLEDSAMYFCASGNLVDSRSYEQYFGPGTRLTVT.

This clone has a single count. V is TRBV6-5 and J is TRBJ2-2; D possibly corresponds to TRBD1 (6 bases). The CDR3 extends over 14 amino acids. The germline V and J ends were trimmed by 5 bases and 5 bases, with 12 bases remaining between them. Germline V gives CDR1 MNHEY, CDR2 SVGAGI. CDR3 protein: CASSKHRATGELFF. CDR3 DNA sequence: TGTGCCAGCAGTAAACACAGGGCGACCGGGGAGCTGTTTTTT.

A single count supports this clone. The CDR3 bases are TGTGCCAGCAGCTTTAACAATGAGCAGTTCTTC. Its protein is CASSFNNEQFF. The V call is TRBV7-3, the J call TRBJ2-1; unclear D gene. V lost 3 bases and J 5 bases, leaving 2 bases between the germline ends. The germline V gene encodes CDR1 SGHTA and CDR2 FQGTGA. This CDR3 spans 11 amino acids.

The V and J genes are TRBV29-1 and TRBJ1-1; TRBD1 matches at 10 bases. V lost 4 bases and J lost 1; bases outside the gene matches: 6. The germline V gene encodes CDR1 SQVTM and CDR2 ANQGSEA. The CDR3 is 15 amino acids. Here the CDR3 DNA reads TGCAGCGTTGGACGACAGGGGGCGGAGAACACTGAAGCTTTCTTT. Translating gives CSVGRQGAENTEAFF.

The table lists this clone with a few counts. V and J are TRBV5-4 and TRBJ2-1, with 8 bases aligning to TRBD2. Germline CDR1 is SGHNT and CDR2 is YYREEE (reference sequence). J gave up 9 bases and V 4 bases, and 12 bases lay outside the gene matches. There are 15 residues in the CDR3. CDR3 DNA sequence: TGTGCCAGCAGCGCGGTGGACGGGGGGGACGGTGAGCAGTTCTTC. The encoded protein is CASSAVDGGDGEQFF.

This chain uses TRBV3-1 (or the pseudogene TRBV3-2) with TRBJ2-7, with 9 nucleotides matching TRBD2. This CDR3 is 15 amino acids long. Germline V gene lookup returns CDR1 LGHDT and CDR2 YNNKEL (reference sequence). The junction had 2 bases not matched to a gene; V was cut back by 1 base and J by 1 base. CDR3: CASSQVAGASYEQYF. The CDR3 DNA follows: TGTGCCAGCAGCCAAGTAGCGGGGGCGTCCTACGAGCAGTACTTC.

The chain employs TRBV2 and TRBJ2-2; possibly TRBD2 for D (5 bases). CDR1 SNHLY and CDR2 FYNNEI come from the germline V gene. V was shortened by 1 base and J by 6 bases, with 15 bases between the two germline ends. The CDR3 is 16 amino acids. The CDR3 DNA reads as TGTGCCAGCAGTGAAGTCCTTCTAGCTGGCGCCGGGGAGCTGTTTTTT. It is translated as CASSEVLLAGAGELFF.

The V call is TRBV4-2, the J call TRBJ2-1; 8 bases are a match to TRBD2. Per the germline V gene, CDR1 is LGHNA and CDR2 is YNFKEQ. V shed 1 base, J shed 0 bases, and the junction held 2 bases outside the gene matches. This CDR3 is 16 amino acids long. This CDR3 is CASSQASGSSYNEQFF. The CDR3 DNA is TGTGCCAGCAGCCAAGCCAGCGGGAGCTCCTACAATGAGCAGTTCTTC.

This rearrangement joins TRBV6-5 to TRBJ2-7, with a tentative D call TRBD1 (5 bases). The CDR3 has 15 amino acids. The V gene lost 6 bases and the J gene lost 4 bases, with 19 bases spanning the gap. Germline-derived CDR1 and CDR2 are MNHEY and SVGAGI. DNA of the CDR3: TGTGCCAGCAGGCGGACAACCGGACCGATTTACGAGCAGTACTTC. This encodes CASRRTTGPIYEQYF.

The gene calls are TRBV6-5 and TRBJ2-7; possibly TRBD2 for D (6 bases). V lost 2 bases to trimming and J lost 6 bases, with 8 bases between them. From germline, CDR1 is MNHEY and CDR2 SVGAGI. The CDR3 is 12 residues long. This CDR3 is CASSYGGSEQYF. For the CDR3, the DNA is TGTGCCAGCAGTTACGGGGGGTCCGAGCAGTACTTC.

The chain employs TRBV19 and TRBJ2-7; tentative D call: TRBD2 (6 bases). CDR1 and CDR2 from the germline V gene are LNHDA and SQIVND (reference sequence). The CDR3 totals 15 residues. V lost 7 bases to trimming and J lost 5 bases, with 21 bases between them. The CDR3 region has the DNA TGTGCCAGTAATATCCCTGGGGGGAGAAGGAACGAGCAGTACTTC. Translated: CASNIPGGRRNEQYF.

The gene calls are TRBV15 and TRBJ2-3, with 14 positions matching TRBD2. Germline CDR1 LNHNV, CDR2 YYDKDF (reference sequence). Trimming at V came to 3 bases and at J to 4 bases, leaving 3 bases not matched to a gene. The CDR3 totals 16 residues. The chain's CDR3 is CATSRGLAGDADTQYF. The CDR3 DNA is TGTGCCACCAGCAGGGGACTAGCGGGAGATGCAGATACGCAGTATTTT.